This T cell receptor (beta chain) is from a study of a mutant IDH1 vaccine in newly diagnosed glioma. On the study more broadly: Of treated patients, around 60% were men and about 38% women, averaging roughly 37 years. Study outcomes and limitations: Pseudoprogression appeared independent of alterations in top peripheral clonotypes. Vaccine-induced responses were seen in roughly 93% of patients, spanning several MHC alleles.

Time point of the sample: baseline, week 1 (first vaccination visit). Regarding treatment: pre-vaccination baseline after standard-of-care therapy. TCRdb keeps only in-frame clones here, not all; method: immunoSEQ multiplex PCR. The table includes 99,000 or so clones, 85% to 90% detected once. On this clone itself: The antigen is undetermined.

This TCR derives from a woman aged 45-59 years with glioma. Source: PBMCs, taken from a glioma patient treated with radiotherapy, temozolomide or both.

CDR3 bases: TGCGCCAGCAATGAGATCGGCCAAGAGACCCAGTACTTC. Its translation is CASNEIGQETQYF. The genes are TRBV5-1 and TRBJ2-5; D is unresolved. Germline V gene data show CDR1 as SGHRS and CDR2 as YFSETQ. The CDR3 sequence is 13 residues long. The V end lost 6 bases, the J end lost 1 base, and 10 bases lay between the germline ends. Together with reference TRBV5-1 and TRBJ2-5, the CDR3 gives the full variable domain: KAGVTQTPRYLIKTRGQQVTLSCSPISGHRSVSWYQQTPGQGLQFLFEYFSETQRNKGNFPGRFSGRQFSNSRSEMNVSTLELGDSALYLCASNEIGQETQYFGPGTRLLVL.